This T cell receptor beta chain is from a study of blood T cell repertoires in COVID-19. Study-level background: The origin of the acute and convalescent COVID-19 samples was the United States, Italy and Spain. In each case, the material was cDNA or gDNA derived from T cells, B-cell-depleted T cells, or PBMCs.

Germline lookup yields CDR1 LGHDT and CDR2 YNNKEL (reference sequence). There are 15 residues in the CDR3. Germline trimming cut 3 bases from V and 8 bases from J; bases unmatched to any gene: 7. All enrollees were about 18 to 89 years old and from fewer than 25 US areas. Participants reported their clinical history, and cohort assignment relied on those reports. In this sample, this clone turned up many times. The data were produced by immunoSEQ multiplex PCR, yet TCRdb's version contains in-frame clones alone and is incomplete. In the table there are a few hundred thousand clones, just under 85% of which are singletons.

The sequence derives from a woman between 40 and 50 years old with acute COVID-19. Sequenced input: PBMCs or T cells enriched from blood (not recorded which). The chain employs TRBV3-1 (or the pseudogene TRBV3-2) and TRBJ2-1, with 10 bases aligning to TRBD1. CDR3 sequence (DNA): TGTGCCAGCAGCCACAGTCCCGGGACAGGGGATGAGCAGTTCTTC. Protein sequence: CASSHSPGTGDEQFF.